A selection of T cell receptor beta chains follows, all from one sample in a study of regulatory T cells in long-lasting Graves disease. TCRdb independently ran MiXCR on the multiplex PCR reads; one entry per CDR3 protein. The sample yields around 450,000 distinct CDR3 sequences, approximately 21% seen once. Material: peripheral blood mononuclear cells (PBMCs), obtained when the disease was refractory, from a patient treated with antithyroid drugs. All receptors derive from a female donor with Graves disease. The CDR3 runs from the conserved cysteine through the conserved F or W. The order of the fields is J gene, V gene, clone size, D gene, CDR3 protein, CDR3 DNA. D genes are given only for firm matches. Only part of the rows carry a size: once, few, many, or a class if the clone is expanded.

TRBJ2-4 | TRBV6-2/TRBV6-3 | many | - | CASSPPGTWNIQYF | TGTGCCAGCAGTCCCCCCGGGACTTGGAACATTCAGTACTTC
TRBJ2-5 | TRBV7-9 | few | TRBD1 | CASSLRQGLQETQYF | TGTGCCAGCAGCCTGAGACAGGGGTTACAGGAGACCCAGTACTTC
TRBJ1-2 | TRBV7-9 | - | TRBD1 | CASSFGTGGGHYGYTF | TGTGCCAGCAGCTTCGGGACAGGGGGCGGTCACTATGGCTACACCTTC
TRBJ1-4 | TRBV7-2 | many | - | CASSAQGSSNEKLFF | TGTGCCAGCAGCGCCCAGGGTTCCTCAAATGAAAAACTGTTTTTT
TRBJ1-5 | TRBV19 | - | - | CASSIEPRVSNQPQHF | TGTGCCAGTAGTATAGAGCCCAGGGTTAGCAATCAGCCCCAGCATTTT
TRBJ2-7 | TRBV2 | many | TRBD1 | CASSPGQGSHEQYF | TGTGCCAGCAGCCCTGGACAGGGATCCCACGAGCAGTACTTC
TRBJ2-4 | TRBV29-1 | few | - | CSVRTVSAKNIQYF | TGCAGCGTTAGGACAGTCTCAGCCAAAAACATTCAGTACTTC
TRBJ2-5 | TRBV12-3/TRBV12-4 | few | TRBD2 | CASSPYMASGQETQYF | TGTGCCAGCAGTCCGTATATGGCTAGCGGACAAGAGACCCAGTACTTC
TRBJ1-3 | TRBV10-3 | - | - | CAISEYSSNSGNTIYF | TGTGCCATCAGTGAGTACAGCTCCAATTCTGGAAACACCATATATTTT
TRBJ2-5 | TRBV12-3/TRBV12-4 | many | - | CASTLGIRQGETQYF | TGTGCCAGCACCCTTGGGATTCGGCAGGGAGAGACCCAGTACTTC
TRBJ1-1 | TRBV6-9 | once | - | CASSYFSGSGKAFF | TGTGCCAGCAGTTATTTTTCGGGCTCTGGGAAAGCTTTCTTT
TRBJ1-4 | TRBV5-1 | many | - | CASSQQEGEEKLFF | TGCGCCAGCAGCCAGCAGGAGGGTGAAGAAAAACTGTTTTTT
TRBJ2-3 | TRBV12-5 | - | - | CASAGGTSTDTQYF | TGTGCTAGTGCGGGCGGGACTAGCACAGATACGCAGTATTTT
TRBJ2-1 | TRBV11-2 | - | - | CASSLDPELGQFF | TGTGCCAGCAGCTTAGATCCGGAACTCGGGCAGTTCTTC
TRBJ2-7 | TRBV4-1 | - | - | CASSGTERNFYEQYF | TGCGCCAGCAGCGGAACGGAGCGGAACTTCTACGAGCAGTACTTC
TRBJ2-5 | TRBV28 | many | - | CASRTPPYGGPKETQYF | TGTGCCAGCAGGACGCCGCCTTACGGGGGCCCCAAAGAGACCCAGTACTTC